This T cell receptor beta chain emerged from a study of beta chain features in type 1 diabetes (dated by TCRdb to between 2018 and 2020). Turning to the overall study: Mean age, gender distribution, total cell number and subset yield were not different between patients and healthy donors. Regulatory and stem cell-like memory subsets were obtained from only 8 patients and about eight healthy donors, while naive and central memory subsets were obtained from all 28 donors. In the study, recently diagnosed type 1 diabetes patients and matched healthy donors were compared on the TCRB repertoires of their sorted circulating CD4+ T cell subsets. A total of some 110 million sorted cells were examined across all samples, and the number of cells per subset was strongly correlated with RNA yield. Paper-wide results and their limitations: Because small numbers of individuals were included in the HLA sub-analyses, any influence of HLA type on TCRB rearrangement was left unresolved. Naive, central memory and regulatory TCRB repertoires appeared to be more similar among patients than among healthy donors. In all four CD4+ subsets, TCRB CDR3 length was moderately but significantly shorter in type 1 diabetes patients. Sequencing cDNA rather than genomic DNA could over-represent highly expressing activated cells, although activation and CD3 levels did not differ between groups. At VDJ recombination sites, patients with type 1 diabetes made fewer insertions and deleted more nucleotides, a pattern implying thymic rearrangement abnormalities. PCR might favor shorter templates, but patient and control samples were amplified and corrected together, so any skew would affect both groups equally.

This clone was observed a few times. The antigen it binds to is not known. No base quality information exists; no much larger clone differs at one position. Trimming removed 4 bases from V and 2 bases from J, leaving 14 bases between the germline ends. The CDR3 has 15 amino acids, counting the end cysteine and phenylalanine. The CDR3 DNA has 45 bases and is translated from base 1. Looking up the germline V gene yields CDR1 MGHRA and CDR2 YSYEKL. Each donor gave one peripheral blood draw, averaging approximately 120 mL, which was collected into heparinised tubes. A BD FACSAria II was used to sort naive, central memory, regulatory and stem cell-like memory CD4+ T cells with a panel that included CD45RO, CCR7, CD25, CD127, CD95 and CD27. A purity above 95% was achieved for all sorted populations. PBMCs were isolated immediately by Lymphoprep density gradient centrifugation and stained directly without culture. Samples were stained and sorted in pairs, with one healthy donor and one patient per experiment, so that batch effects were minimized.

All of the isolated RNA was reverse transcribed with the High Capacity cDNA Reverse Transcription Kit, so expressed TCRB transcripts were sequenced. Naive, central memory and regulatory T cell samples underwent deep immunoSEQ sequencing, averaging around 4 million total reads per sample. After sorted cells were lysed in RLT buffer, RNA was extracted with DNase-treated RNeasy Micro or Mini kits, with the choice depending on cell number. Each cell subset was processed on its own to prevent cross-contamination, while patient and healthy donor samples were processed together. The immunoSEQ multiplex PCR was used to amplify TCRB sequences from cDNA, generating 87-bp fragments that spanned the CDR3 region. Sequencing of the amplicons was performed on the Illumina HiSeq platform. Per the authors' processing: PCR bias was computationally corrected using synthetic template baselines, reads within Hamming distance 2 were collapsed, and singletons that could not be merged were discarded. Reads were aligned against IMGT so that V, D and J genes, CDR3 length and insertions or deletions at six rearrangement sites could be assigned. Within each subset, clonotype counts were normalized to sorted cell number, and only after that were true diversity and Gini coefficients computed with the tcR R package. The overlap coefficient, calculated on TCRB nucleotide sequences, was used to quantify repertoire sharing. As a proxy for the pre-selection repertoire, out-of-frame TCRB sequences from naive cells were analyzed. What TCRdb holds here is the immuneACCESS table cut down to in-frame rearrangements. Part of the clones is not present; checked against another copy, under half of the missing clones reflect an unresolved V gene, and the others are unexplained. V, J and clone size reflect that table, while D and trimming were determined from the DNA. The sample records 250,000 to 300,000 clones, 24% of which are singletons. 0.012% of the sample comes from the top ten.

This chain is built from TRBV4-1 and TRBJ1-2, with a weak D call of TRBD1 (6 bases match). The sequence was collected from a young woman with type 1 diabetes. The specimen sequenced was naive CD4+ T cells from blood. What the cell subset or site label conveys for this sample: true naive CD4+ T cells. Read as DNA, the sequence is TGCGCCAGCAGCCCCGGAGGACAGATAAACTATGGCTACACCTTC. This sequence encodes CASSPGGQINYGYTF.